This T cell receptor beta chain was recovered during a study of somatic mutations in cytotoxic T cells in rheumatoid arthritis. The CDR3 extends over 15 amino acids. Trimming removed 3 bases at V and 2 bases at J, with 10 bases between. Germline-derived CDR1 and CDR2 are SGHDN and FVKESK. General observations from the study: An increase in CD8+ clonality with age was seen in rheumatoid arthritis patients but not in healthy controls.

Libraries were prepared by immunoSEQ multiplex PCR; TCRdb keeps only in-frame clonotypes and omits some of them. This table holds about 16,000 clones, roughly four fifths found once. Note on this clone: Its specificity is unknown.

The chain has TRBV14 and TRBJ2-2; no firm D call. This sequence was found in a woman in her forties or fifties with rheumatoid arthritis. Sequences were obtained from CD8+ T cells sorted from blood. CDR3 residues: CASSQVVANTGELFF. The CDR3 DNA is TGTGCCAGCAGCCAGGTGGTGGCAAACACCGGGGAGCTGTTTTTT.